The 9 T cell receptor beta chains listed next were all sequenced from one sample in a study of blood T cell repertoires in COVID-19. Sequencing was performed with immunoSEQ multiplex PCR; in TCRdb, only in-frame clones are kept and a portion is missing. The data hold some 280,000 clones, with around nine tenths observed a single time. Sequencing was done on a sample of peripheral blood. The source is a woman in her fifties or sixties with acute or convalescent COVID-19.

This chain connects TRBV9 to TRBJ2-7; 10 bases are a match to TRBD1. This CDR3 region has 15 residues. Germline V gene data show CDR1 as SGDLS and CDR2 as YYNGEE. The V gene end was trimmed by 2 bases and the J gene end by 7 bases; junction bases not matched to a gene: 9. CDR3 coding DNA: TGTGCCAGCAGCGTTGGGACAGGGGTCGAAGAGGAGCAGTACTTC. Translating it yields CASSVGTGVEEEQYF.

The CDR3 loop reads CASSQQGSLQYF. CDR3 in DNA: TGTGCCAGCAGCCAACAGGGAAGCTTGCAGTATTTT. The chain couples TRBV3-1 (or the pseudogene TRBV3-2) to TRBJ2-3; the D gene is possibly TRBD1 (5 bases). CDR1 and CDR2 from the germline V gene are LGHDT and YNNKEL (reference sequence). The CDR3 spans 12 residues. The V gene lost 2 bases and the J gene lost 11 bases, with 11 bases spanning the gap.

The chain joins TRBV11-2 to TRBJ1-1; D is ambiguous. The germline V gene has CDR1 SGHAT and CDR2 FQNNGV. This CDR3 is 14 amino acids long. Trimming took off 0 bases at V and 2 bases at J, with 7 bases between the two ends. The CDR3 nucleotides are TGTGCCAGCAGCTTAGATCCAGTAAACACTGAAGCTTTCTTT. Protein sequence: CASSLDPVNTEAFF.

This chain links TRBV7-8 with TRBJ1-5; 9 nucleotides match TRBD1. The germline gives CDR1 SGHVS, CDR2 FQNEAQ. Losses at the gene ends were 5 bases for V and 6 bases for J; bases not matched to a gene: 8. The CDR3 contains 15 residues. The CDR3 coding sequence is TGTGCCAGCAGCGCGGCCGGGACAGGGTTTCAGCCCCAGCATTTT. It specifies CASSAAGTGFQPQHF.

The chain employs TRBV27 and TRBJ2-7; 8 bases match TRBD2. J gave up 4 bases and V 5 bases, and 16 bases lay outside the gene matches. The CDR3 loop spans 17 amino acids. Germline loops: CDR1 MNHEY, CDR2 SMNVEV (reference sequence). CDR3: CASSLSLGRGERYEQYF. CDR3 DNA: TGTGCCAGCAGTCTCTCCCTTGGGCGGGGGGAGAGATACGAGCAGTACTTC.

This chain joins TRBV6-5 and TRBJ2-1; 11 bases fit TRBD1. Germline V CDR1 and CDR2: MNHEY, SVGAGI. V trimming: 5 bases; J trimming: 6 bases; junction bases outside the gene matches: 6. This CDR3 contains 15 residues. This chain's CDR3 is CASSTPGQGGNEQFF. DNA for the CDR3: TGTGCCAGCAGTACCCCGGGACAGGGGGGCAATGAGCAGTTCTTC.

This clone was recorded once. The chain is built from TRBV3-1 (or the pseudogene TRBV3-2) and TRBJ1-2; TRBD1 might be the D (6 bases). The CDR3 totals 15 residues. V was cut by 3 bases and J by 4 bases, with 15 bases left in between. The germline V gene encodes CDR1 LGHDT and CDR2 YNNKEL (reference sequence). The CDR3 is CASSHLTGFLYGYTF. CDR3 DNA sequence: TGTGCCAGCAGCCACCTTACAGGGTTCCTCTATGGCTACACCTTC.

V gene TRBV19 combines with J gene TRBJ2-1; TRBD2 matches at 8 bases. The trim removed 3 bases at V and 4 bases at J, leaving 8 bases unmatched. Germline V gene sequence: CDR1 LNHDA, CDR2 SQIVND (reference sequence). This CDR3 has 16 amino acids. The CDR3: CASSIPGLGAYNEQFF. DNA of the CDR3: TGTGCCAGTAGTATTCCGGGACTAGGAGCTTACAATGAGCAGTTCTTC.

The table lists this clone with a few counts. The chain carries TRBV3-1 (or the pseudogene TRBV3-2) and TRBJ2-7; TRBD1 might be the D (6 bases). Between the trimmed V and J ends, which lost 1 base and 6 bases, there was a span of 16 bases. Per the germline V gene, CDR1 is LGHDT and CDR2 is YNNKEL (reference sequence). CDR3 length equals 15 residues. The CDR3 loop reads CASSQAPRQGFEQYF. The CDR3 DNA sequence: TGTGCCAGCAGCCAAGCACCCAGGCAGGGGTTCGAGCAGTACTTC.